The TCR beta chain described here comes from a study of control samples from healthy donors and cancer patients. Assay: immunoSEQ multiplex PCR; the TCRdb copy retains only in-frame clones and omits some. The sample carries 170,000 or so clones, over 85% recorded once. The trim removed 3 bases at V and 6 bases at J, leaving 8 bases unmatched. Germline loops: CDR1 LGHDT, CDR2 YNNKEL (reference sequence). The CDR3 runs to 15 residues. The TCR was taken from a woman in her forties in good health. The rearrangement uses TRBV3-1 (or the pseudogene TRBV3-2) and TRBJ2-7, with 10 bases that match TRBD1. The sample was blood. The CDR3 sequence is CASSHPGQGGREQYF. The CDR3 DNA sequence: TGTGCCAGCAGCCACCCCGGACAGGGGGGTCGCGAGCAGTACTTC.